A few counts support the clone carrying this T cell receptor (beta chain). This entry is derived from a study of blood T cell repertoires in COVID-19. On the study more broadly: The samples span acute and convalescent COVID-19 from the United States, Italy and Spain. The cDNA or gDNA used as material had been derived from T cells, B-cell-depleted T cells, or PBMCs.

Original methodology: From reference gene primer amplification, estimates of nucleated cell counts were derived. Repertoires were generated with immunoSEQ multiplex PCR, while TCRdb's copy carries only in-frame clones and drops some. The V and J calls and clone size are taken from that table; D and trimming were inferred from the DNA. The data show around 190,000 clones, with more than 75% seen just once and 7.8% held by the top ten. Followed longitudinally, the Seattle patients had been enrolled during active infection. The CDR3 length is 20 residues. Per germline, CDR1 SGHRS and CDR2 YFSETQ. The V and J ends lost 2 bases and 0 bases respectively, with 26 bases between them.

V gene TRBV5-1 combines with J gene TRBJ2-5, with D possibly TRBD1 on 5 matching bases. This TCR came from a woman aged 55-69 years with COVID-19, enrolled during active disease. The specimen was peripheral blood. Here the CDR3 reads CASSFTTSLRTLRNQETQYF. The DNA of the CDR3 is TGCGCCAGCAGCTTCACCACCTCCCTTCGGACACTTAGGAACCAAGAGACCCAGTACTTC.